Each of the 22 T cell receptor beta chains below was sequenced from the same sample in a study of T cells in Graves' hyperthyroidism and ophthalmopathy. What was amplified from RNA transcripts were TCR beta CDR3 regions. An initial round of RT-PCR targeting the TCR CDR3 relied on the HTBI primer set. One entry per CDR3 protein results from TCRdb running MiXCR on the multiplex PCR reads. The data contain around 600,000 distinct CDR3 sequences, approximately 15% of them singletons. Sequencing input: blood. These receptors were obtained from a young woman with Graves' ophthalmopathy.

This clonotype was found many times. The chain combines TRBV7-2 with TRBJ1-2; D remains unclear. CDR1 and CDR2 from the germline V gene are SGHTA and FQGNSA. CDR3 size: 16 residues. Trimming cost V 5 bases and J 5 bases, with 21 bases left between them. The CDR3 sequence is CASSVFSTLRQYGYTF. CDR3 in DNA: TGTGCCAGCAGCGTCTTCTCGACACTCCGCCAATATGGCTACACCTTC.

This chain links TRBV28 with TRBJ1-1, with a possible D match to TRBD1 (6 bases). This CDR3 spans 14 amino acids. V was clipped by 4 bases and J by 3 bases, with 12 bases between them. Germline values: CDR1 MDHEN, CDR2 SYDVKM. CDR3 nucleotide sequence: TGTGCCAGCAGTTCTCCGGGACACCACACTGAAGCTTTCTTT. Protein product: CASSSPGHHTEAFF.

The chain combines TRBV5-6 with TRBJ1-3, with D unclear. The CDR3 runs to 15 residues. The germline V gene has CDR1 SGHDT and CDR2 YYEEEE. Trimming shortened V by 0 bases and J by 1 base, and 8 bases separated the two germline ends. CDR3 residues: CASSLDVRSGNTIYF. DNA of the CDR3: TGTGCCAGCAGCTTGGACGTTAGATCTGGAAACACCATATATTTT.

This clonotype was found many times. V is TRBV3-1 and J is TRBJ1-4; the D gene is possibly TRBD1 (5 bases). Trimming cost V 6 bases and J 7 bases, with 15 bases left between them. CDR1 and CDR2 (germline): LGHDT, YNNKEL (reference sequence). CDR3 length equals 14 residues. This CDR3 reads CASSPTGVREKLFF. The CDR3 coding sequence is TGTGCCAGCAGTCCTACAGGCGTACGTGAAAAACTGTTTTTT. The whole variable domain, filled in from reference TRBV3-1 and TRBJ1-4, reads DTAVSQTPKYLVTQMGNDKSIKCEQNLGHDTMYWYKQDSKKFLKIMFSYNNKELIINETVPNRFSPKSPDKAHLNLHINSLELGDSAVYFCASSPTGVREKLFFGSGTQLSVL.

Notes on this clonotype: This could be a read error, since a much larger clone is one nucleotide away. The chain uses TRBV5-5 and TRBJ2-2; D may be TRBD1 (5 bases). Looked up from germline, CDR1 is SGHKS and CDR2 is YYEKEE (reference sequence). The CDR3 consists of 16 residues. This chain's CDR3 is CARSLGSHRLRGELFF. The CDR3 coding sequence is TGTGCCAGAAGCTTGGGGTCACACAGGCTTAGAGGGGAGCTGTTTTTT.

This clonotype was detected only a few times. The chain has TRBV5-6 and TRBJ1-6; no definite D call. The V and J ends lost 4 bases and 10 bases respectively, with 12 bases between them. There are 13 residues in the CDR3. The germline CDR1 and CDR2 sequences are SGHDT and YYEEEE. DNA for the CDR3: TGTGCCAGCAGCATCGAGAGGGAGTCACCCCTCCACTTT. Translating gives CASSIERESPLHF.

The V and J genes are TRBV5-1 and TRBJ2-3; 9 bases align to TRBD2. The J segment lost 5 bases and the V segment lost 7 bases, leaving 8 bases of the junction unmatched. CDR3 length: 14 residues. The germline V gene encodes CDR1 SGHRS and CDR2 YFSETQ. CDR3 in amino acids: CASLGTSPRDTQYF. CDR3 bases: TGCGCCAGCCTCGGGACTAGCCCTCGAGATACGCAGTATTTT. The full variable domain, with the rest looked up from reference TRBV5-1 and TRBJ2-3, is KAGVTQTPRYLIKTRGQQVTLSCSPISGHRSVSWYQQTPGQGLQFLFEYFSETQRNKGNFPGRFSGRQFSNSRSEMNVSTLELGDSALYLCASLGTSPRDTQYFGPGTRLTVL.

CDR3 bases: TGCAGCGCCAGGCTGGATAGCTACACCTTC. Encoded protein: CSARLDSYTF. J is TRBJ1-2 and V is TRBV29-1, with D hard to call. CDR1 and CDR2 (germline): SQVTM, ANQGSEA. The CDR3 length is 10 residues. V lost 7 bases and J 9 bases, leaving 12 bases between the germline ends.

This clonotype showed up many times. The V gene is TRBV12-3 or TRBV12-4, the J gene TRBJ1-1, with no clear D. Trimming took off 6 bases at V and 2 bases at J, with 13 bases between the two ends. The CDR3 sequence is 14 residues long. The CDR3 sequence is CASRPHTVNTEAFF. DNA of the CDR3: TGTGCCAGCAGGCCCCATACGGTTAACACTGAAGCTTTCTTT.

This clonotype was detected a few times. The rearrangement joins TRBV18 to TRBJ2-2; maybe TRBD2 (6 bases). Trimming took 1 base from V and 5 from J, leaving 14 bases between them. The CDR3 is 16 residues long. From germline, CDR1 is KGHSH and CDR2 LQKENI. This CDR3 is CASSPLATRSTGELFF. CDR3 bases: TGTGCCAGCTCACCACTAGCGACTAGAAGTACCGGGGAGCTGTTTTTT.

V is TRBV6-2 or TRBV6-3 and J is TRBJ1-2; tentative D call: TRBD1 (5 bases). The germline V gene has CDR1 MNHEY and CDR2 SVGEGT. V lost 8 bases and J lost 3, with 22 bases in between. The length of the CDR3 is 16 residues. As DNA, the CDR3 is TGTGCCAGCCACTCGGCCGCAGGGACCACCTACTATGGCTACACCTTC. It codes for CASHSAAGTTYYGYTF.

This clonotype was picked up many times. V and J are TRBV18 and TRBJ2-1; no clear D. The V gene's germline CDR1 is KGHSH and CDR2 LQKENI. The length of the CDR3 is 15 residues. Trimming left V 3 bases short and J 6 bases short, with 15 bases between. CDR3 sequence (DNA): TGTGCCAGCTCACCGAACGCCTATGCTAGCAATGAGCAGTTCTTC. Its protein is CASSPNAYASNEQFF.

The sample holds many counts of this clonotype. The CDR3 region is CASRLQGTNEKLFF. DNA for the CDR3: TGTGCCAGCAGGCTACAGGGGACTAATGAAAAACTGTTTTTT. This chain links TRBV12-3 or TRBV12-4 with TRBJ1-4; the match to TRBD1 covers 7 bases. The CDR3 has 14 amino acids. V gave up 6 bases and J gave up 2 bases; unmatched junction bases: 3.

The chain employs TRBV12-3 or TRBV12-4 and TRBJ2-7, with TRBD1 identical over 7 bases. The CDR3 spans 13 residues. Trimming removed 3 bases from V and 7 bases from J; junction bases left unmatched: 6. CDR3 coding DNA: TGTGCCAGCAGTTTCACAGGGGACAATGAGCAGTACTTC. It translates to CASSFTGDNEQYF.

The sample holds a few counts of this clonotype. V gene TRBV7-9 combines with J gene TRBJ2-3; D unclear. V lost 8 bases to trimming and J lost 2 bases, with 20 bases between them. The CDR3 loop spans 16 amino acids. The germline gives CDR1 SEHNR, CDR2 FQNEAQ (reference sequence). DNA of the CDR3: TGTGCCAGCGGTCCTTTTTCCACCCAATTCACAGATACGCAGTATTTT. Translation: CASGPFSTQFTDTQYF.

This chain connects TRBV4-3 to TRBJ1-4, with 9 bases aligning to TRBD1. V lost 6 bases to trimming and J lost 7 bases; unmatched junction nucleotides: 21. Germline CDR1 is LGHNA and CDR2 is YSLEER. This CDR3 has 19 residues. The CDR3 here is CASSHIPGRGQGYLEKLFF. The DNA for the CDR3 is TGCGCCAGCAGTCACATACCGGGAAGAGGACAGGGGTATCTTGAAAAACTGTTTTTT.

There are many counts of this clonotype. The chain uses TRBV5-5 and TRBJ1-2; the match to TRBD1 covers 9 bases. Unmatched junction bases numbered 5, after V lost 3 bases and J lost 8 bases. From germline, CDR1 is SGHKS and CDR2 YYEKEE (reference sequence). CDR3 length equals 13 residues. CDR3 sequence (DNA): TGTGCCAGCAGCTCATGGACAGGGGAAGGCTACACCTTC. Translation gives CASSSWTGEGYTF.

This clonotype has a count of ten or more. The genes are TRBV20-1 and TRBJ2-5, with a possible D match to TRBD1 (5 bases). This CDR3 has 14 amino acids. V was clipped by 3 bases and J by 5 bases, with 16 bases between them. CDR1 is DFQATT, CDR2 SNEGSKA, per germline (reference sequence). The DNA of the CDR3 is TGCAGTGCTAGTACAGGTGCCGACCTGGAGACCCAGTACTTC. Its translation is CSASTGADLETQYF.

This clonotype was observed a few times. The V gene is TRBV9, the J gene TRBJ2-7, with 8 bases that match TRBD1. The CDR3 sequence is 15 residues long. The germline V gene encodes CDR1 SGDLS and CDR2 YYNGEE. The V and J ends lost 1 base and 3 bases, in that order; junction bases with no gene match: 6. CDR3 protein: CASSVNSGGHYEQYF. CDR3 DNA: TGTGCCAGCAGCGTAAACTCAGGGGGCCACTACGAGCAGTACTTC.

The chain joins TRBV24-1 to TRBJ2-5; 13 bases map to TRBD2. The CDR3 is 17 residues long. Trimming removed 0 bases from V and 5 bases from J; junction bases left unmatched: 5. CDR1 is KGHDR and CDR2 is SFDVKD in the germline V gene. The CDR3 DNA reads TGTGCCACCAGTGATTTGGGGGGACTAGCGGGATTTGAGACCCAGTACTTC. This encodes CATSDLGGLAGFETQYF.

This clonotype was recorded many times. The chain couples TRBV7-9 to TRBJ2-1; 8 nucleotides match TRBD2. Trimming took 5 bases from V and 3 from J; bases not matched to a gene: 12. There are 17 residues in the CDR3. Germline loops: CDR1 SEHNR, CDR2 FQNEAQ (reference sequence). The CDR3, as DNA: TGTGCCAGCAGCCTAGAAAGTCTAGCGGGTATCTACAATGAGCAGTTCTTC. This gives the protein CASSLESLAGIYNEQFF.

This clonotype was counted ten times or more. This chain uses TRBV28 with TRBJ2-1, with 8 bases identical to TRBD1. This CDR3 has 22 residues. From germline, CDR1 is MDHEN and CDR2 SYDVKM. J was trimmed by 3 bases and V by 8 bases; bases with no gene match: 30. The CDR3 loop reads CASRFRFRGAGGSVWYYNEQFF. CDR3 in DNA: TGTGCCAGCCGATTCAGGTTTAGGGGGGCAGGGGGCTCTGTCTGGTACTACAATGAGCAGTTCTTC. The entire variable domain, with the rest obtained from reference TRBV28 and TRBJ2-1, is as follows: DVKVTQSSRYLVKRTGEKVFLECVQDMDHENMFWYRQDPGLGLRLIYFSYDVKMKEKGDIPEGYSVSREKKERFSLILESASTNQTSMYLCASRFRFRGAGGSVWYYNEQFFGPGTRLTVL.